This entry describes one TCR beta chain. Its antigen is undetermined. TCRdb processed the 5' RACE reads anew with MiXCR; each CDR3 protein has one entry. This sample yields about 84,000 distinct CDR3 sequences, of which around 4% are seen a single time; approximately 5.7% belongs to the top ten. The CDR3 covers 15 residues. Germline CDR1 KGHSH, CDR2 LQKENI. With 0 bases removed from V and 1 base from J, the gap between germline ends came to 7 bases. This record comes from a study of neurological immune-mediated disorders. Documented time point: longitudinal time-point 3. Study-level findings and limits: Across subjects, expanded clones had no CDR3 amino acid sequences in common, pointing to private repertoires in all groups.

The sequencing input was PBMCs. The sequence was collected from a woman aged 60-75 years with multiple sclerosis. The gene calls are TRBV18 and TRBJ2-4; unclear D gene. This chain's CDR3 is CASSPPSGAKNIQYF. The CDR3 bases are TGTGCCAGCTCACCACCGTCCGGGGCCAAAAACATTCAGTACTTC.